This T cell receptor (beta chain) was profiled in a study of blood T cell repertoires in COVID-19. Study-wide background: The United States, Italy and Spain supplied acute and convalescent COVID-19 samples.

This CDR3 contains 13 residues. Germline lookup yields CDR1 MRHNA and CDR2 SNTAGT. V lost 3 bases and J 3 bases, leaving 5 bases between the germline ends. TCRdb's table, derived via immunoSEQ multiplex PCR, lists solely in-frame clones and lacks some. The sample includes 200,000 or so clones, more than 75% of them seen just once. The receptor comes from a woman aged 40 to 55 with acute COVID-19. Sequenced input: PBMCs or T cells enriched from blood (not recorded which). The chain joins TRBV6-4 to TRBJ2-2, with a weak D call TRBD1 (5 bases). The CDR3 reads CASSETDTGELFF. The CDR3 DNA sequence: TGTGCCAGCAGTGAGACAGACACCGGGGAGCTGTTTTTT.